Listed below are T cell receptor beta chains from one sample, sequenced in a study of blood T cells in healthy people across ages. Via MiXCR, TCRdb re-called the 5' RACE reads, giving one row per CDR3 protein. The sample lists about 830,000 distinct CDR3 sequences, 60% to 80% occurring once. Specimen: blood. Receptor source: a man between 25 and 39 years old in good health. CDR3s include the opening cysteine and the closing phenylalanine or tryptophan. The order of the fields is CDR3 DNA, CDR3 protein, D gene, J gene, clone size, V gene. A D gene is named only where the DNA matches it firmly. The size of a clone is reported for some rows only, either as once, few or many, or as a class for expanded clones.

TGTGCCAGCACAGGGTTTCGCACAGATACGCAGTATTTT,CASTGFRTDTQYF,.,TRBJ2-3,.,TRBV6-5
TGTGCCAGCAGTGAAATGAAGGGTTCAGGGGCCGGCGTCCTGACTTTC,CASSEMKGSGAGVLTF,.,TRBJ2-6,.,TRBV6-1
TGCAGTGCTCTAATGGCCAACAGGGGTAGCAATGAGCAGTTCTTC,CSALMANRGSNEQFF,TRBD1,TRBJ2-1,.,TRBV20-1
TGCGCCAGCAGCCAAGGAGTGACCAGGGGGGACCTCAGTGAAAAACTGTTTTTT,CASSQGVTRGDLSEKLFF,TRBD1,TRBJ1-4,.,TRBV4-3
TGCAGCGTTGAAGTGGGAGGGTTCGAGCAGTACTTC,CSVEVGGFEQYF,TRBD2,TRBJ2-7,.,TRBV29-1
TGTGCCAGCAGTTTCGCCCTTGGTGGCGAGCAGTACTTC,CASSFALGGEQYF,.,TRBJ2-7,few,TRBV27
TGTGCCATCAGCCCATATTCTGGCCAAGAGACCCAGTACTTC,CAISPYSGQETQYF,.,TRBJ2-5,.,TRBV10-3
TGTGCCAGCATTGATGACGAGCAGTACTTC,CASIDDEQYF,.,TRBJ2-7,.,TRBV6-1
TGTGCCAGCAGTTTTCAGCGGCGAGGGCGGGCGGCTGGCACAGATACGCAGTATTTT,CASSFQRRGRAAGTDTQYF,.,TRBJ2-3,.,TRBV28
TGTGCCAGCAGTTACGGTTTTCCGGCAAGCTCCTACGAGCAGTACTTC,CASSYGFPASSYEQYF,.,TRBJ2-7,.,TRBV6-2/TRBV6-3
TGTGCTAGTGGTCTCCGTACTAGCGGGGTGCCCTACAATGAGCAGTTCTTC,CASGLRTSGVPYNEQFF,TRBD2,TRBJ2-1,.,TRBV12-5
TGCAGCGTTGAAAGGGGGAACAGCAACTCCTACGAGCAGTACTTC,CSVERGNSNSYEQYF,.,TRBJ2-7,.,TRBV29-1
TGTGCCAGCAGCTTAGGGCAGGGGAATACGCAGTATTTT,CASSLGQGNTQYF,.,TRBJ2-3,.,TRBV7-2
TGCAGTGCCCCCCCATCCAAAGGTGGGGATACGCAGTATTTT,CSAPPSKGGDTQYF,.,TRBJ2-3,few,TRBV20-1
TGTGCCAGCAGTGAAGATAACATAGCCTACGAGCAGTACTTC,CASSEDNIAYEQYF,.,TRBJ2-7,.,TRBV6-1
TGCGCCAGCAGCCGGACTAGCGGGGCCCACTACGAGCAGTACTTC,CASSRTSGAHYEQYF,TRBD2,TRBJ2-7,.,TRBV5-1
TGTGCCAGCAGCGTCCCCGCGGGACAGATCTCTCAAGAGACCCAGTACTTC,CASSVPAGQISQETQYF,.,TRBJ2-5,.,TRBV9
TGCAGCGGGTCCTGGGCAAACATTCAGTACTTC,CSGSWANIQYF,.,TRBJ2-4,.,TRBV29-1
TGTGCCAGCAGTTACTCGCGGACAGGGGCCCCTGATTCACCCCTCCACTTT,CASSYSRTGAPDSPLHF,TRBD1,TRBJ1-6,.,TRBV6-5
TGTGCCAGCAGCTTAGGGGCCAATTCGATTTTGGATACGCAGTATTTT,CASSLGANSILDTQYF,.,TRBJ2-3,.,TRBV5-5
TGTGCCATCAGTGGGGGGCCTAGGCAGTACTTC,CAISGGPRQYF,.,TRBJ2-7,few,TRBV10-3
TGTGCCTGGAGTGGGCCCGAGGCCCCTTGGAATGAGCAGTTCTTC,CAWSGPEAPWNEQFF,.,TRBJ2-1,.,TRBV30
TGTGCCAGCAGCGTGACAGGTAACACCGGGGAGCTGTTTTTT,CASSVTGNTGELFF,.,TRBJ2-2,.,TRBV9
TGCGCCAGCAGCCAAGAGTTCGGTCCGTACGAGCAGTACTTC,CASSQEFGPYEQYF,.,TRBJ2-7,.,TRBV4-3